Below are 5 T cell receptor beta chains sequenced from a single sample in a study of cytomegalovirus exposure and HLA in healthy donors. Use of 60 Vbeta and 13 Jbeta primers characterized the PCR. TCRdb's table, derived via immunoSEQ multiplex PCR, lists solely in-frame clones and lacks some. The sample holds 75,000 to 90,000 clones, roughly four fifths seen once. Sequencing used PBMCs. These receptors all come from a man aged 35-49 years in good health and CMV-seronegative.

This clone was seen a handful of times. The chain uses TRBV28 and TRBJ1-1, with D unclear. Germline values: CDR1 MDHEN, CDR2 SYDVKM. This CDR3 comprises 14 residues. Between the trimmed V and J ends, which lost 5 bases and 4 bases, there was a span of 14 bases. CDR3 region: CASSGLRRGTEAFF. The DNA for the CDR3 is TGTGCCAGCAGTGGCCTTCGGAGAGGCACTGAAGCTTTCTTT.

The rearrangement uses TRBV6-5 and TRBJ2-2, with 7 bases that match TRBD1. CDR1 is MNHEY, CDR2 SVGAGI, per germline. This CDR3 has 15 amino acids. Germline trimming cut 3 bases from V and 5 bases from J; bases unmatched to any gene: 6. In DNA form, the CDR3 reads TGTGCCAGCAGTTATACAGGGGTTTTGACCGGGGAGCTGTTTTTT. Amino acids: CASSYTGVLTGELFF.

This chain connects TRBV29-1 to TRBJ2-5; D possibly corresponds to TRBD1 (5 bases). CDR3 length: 15 amino acids. Trimming took 7 bases from V and 4 from J, leaving 22 bases between them. Germline assignment: CDR1 SQVTM and CDR2 ANQGSEA. Here the CDR3 reads CSADVSQGYRETQYF. The CDR3 DNA reads as TGCAGCGCTGACGTGTCGCAGGGATATCGAGAGACCCAGTACTTC.

The table lists this clone with a count of one. The chain joins TRBV27 to TRBJ1-4; D unclear. CDR3 length: 16 residues. V was shortened by 0 bases and J by 8 bases, with 16 bases between the two germline ends. Looked up from germline, CDR1 is MNHEY and CDR2 is SMNVEV (reference sequence). CDR3 coding DNA: TGTGCCAGCAGTTTATCAGCGGGGATTGTTCGGGAAAAACTGTTTTTT. As protein: CASSLSAGIVREKLFF. Combining the CDR3 with reference TRBV27 and TRBJ1-4 gives the whole variable domain EAQVTQNPRYLITVTGKKLTVTCSQNMNHEYMSWYRQDPGLGLRQIYYSMNVEVTDKGDVPEGYKVSRKEKRNFPLILESPSPNQTSLYFCASSLSAGIVREKLFFGSGTQLSVL.

The chain recombines TRBV28 with TRBJ2-2, with 8 bases identical to TRBD2. The CDR3 runs to 18 residues. The ends lost 8 bases at V and 5 bases at J; junction bases unmatched: 19. CDR1 is MDHEN, CDR2 SYDVKM, per germline. The CDR3 sequence is CASFREGGVLVGTGELFF. CDR3 coding DNA: TGTGCCAGCTTTCGGGAGGGGGGAGTGTTAGTTGGGACCGGGGAGCTGTTTTTT.